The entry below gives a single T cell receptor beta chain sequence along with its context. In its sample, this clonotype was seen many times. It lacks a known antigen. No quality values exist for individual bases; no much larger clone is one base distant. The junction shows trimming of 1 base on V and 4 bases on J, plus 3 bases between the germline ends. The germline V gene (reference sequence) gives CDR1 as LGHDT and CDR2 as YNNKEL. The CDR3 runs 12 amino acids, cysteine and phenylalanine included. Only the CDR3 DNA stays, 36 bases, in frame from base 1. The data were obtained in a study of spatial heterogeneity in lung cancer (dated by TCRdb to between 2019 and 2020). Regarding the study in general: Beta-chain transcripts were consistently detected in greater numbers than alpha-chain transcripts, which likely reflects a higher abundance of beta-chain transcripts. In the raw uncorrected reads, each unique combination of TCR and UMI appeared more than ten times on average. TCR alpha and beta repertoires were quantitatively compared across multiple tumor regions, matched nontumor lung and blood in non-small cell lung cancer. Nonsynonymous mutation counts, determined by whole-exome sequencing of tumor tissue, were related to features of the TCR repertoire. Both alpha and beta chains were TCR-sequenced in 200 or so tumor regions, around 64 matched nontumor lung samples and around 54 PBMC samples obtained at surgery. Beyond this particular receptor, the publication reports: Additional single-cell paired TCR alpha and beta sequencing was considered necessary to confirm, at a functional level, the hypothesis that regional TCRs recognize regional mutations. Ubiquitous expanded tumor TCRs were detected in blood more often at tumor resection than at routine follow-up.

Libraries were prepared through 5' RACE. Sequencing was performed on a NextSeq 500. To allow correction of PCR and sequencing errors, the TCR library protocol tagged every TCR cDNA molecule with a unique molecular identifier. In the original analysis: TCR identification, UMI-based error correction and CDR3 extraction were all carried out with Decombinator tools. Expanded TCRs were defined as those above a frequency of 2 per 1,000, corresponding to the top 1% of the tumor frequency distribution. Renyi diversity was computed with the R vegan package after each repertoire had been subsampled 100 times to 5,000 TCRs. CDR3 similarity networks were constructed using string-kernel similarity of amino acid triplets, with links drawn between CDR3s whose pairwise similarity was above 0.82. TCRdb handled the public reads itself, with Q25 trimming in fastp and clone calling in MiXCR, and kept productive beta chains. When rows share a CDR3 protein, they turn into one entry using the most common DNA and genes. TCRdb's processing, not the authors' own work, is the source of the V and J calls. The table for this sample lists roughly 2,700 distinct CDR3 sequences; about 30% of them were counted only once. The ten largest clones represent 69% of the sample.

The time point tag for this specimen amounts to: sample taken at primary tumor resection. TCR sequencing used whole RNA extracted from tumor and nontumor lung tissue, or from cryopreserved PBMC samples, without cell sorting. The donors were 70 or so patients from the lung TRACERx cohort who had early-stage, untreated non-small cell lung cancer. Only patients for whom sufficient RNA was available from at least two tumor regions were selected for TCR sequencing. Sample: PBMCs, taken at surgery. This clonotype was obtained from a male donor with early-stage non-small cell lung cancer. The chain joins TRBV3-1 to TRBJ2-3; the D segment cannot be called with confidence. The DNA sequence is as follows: TGTGCCAGCAGCCAAGGGTCAGATACGCAGTATTTT. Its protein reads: CASSQGSDTQYF.